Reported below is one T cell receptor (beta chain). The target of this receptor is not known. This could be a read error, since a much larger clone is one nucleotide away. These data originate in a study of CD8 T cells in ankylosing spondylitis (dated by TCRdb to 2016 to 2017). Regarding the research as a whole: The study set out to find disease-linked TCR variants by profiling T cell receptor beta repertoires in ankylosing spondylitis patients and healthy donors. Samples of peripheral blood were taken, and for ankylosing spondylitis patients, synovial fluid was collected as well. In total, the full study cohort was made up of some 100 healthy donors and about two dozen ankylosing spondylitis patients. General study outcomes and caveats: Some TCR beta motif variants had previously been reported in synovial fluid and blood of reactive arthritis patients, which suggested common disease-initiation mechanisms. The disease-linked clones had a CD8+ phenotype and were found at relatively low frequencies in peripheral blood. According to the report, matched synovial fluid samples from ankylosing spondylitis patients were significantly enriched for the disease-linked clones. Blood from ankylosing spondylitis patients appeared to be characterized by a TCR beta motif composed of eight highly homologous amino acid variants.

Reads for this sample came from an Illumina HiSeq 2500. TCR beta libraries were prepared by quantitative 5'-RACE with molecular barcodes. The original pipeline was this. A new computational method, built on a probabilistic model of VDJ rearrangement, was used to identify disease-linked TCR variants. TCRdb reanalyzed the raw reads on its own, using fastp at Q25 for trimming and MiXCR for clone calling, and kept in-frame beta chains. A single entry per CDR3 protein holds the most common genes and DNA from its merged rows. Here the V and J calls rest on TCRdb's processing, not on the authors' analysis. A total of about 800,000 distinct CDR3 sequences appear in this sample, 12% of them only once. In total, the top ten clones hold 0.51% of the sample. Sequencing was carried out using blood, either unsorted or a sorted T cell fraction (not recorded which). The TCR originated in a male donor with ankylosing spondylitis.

The CDR3 has the sequence CSVLDRGLDQPQHF. The DNA is as follows: TGCAGCGTTTTGGACAGGGGATTAGATCAGCCCCAGCATTTT. The chain joins TRBV29-1 to TRBJ1-5; the central 9 bases match TRBD1. Via the germline V gene, CDR1 is SQVTM and CDR2 ANQGSEA. Trimming accounts for 5 bases at V and 5 bases at J, while the number of junction bases matched to no gene is 7. CDR3 length: 14 amino acids, cysteine to phenylalanine. Only CDR3 DNA is held: 42 bases, read in frame from base 1.